This TCR beta chain was profiled in a study of cytomegalovirus exposure and HLA in healthy donors. Germline CDR1 GTSNPN, CDR2 SVGIG (reference sequence). The CDR3 length is 13 residues. The ends were cut back, 0 bases at V and 10 bases at J, with 15 bases in the middle. PCR involved 60 Vbeta and 13 Jbeta primers. The protocol was immunoSEQ multiplex PCR, while the TCRdb copy is restricted to in-frame clones and leaves out a portion. The data hold 85,000 to 130,000 clones, with about two thirds observed a single time. This TCR was recovered from a female donor in good health and CMV-seronegative. The sample taken for sequencing was PBMCs. The chain employs TRBV30 and TRBJ2-5; D is perhaps TRBD1 (5 bases). Here the CDR3 DNA reads TGTGCCTGGAGTGTAACCTGGGAAGGGGTCCAGTACTTC. Amino acids: CAWSVTWEGVQYF.